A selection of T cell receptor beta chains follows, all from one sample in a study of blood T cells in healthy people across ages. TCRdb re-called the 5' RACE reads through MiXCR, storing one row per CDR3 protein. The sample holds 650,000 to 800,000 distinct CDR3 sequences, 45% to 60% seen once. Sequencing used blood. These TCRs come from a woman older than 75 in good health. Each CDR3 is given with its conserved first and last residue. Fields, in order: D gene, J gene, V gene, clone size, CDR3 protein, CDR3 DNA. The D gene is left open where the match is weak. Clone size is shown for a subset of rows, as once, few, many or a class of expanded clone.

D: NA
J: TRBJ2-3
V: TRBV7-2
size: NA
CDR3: CASSLAAAGPDTQYF
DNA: TGTGCCAGCAGCTTAGCAGCGGCGGGACCAGATACGCAGTATTTT

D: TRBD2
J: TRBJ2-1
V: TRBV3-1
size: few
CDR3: CASSQTSSSSYNEQFF
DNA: TGTGCCAGCAGCCAGACTAGCTCGAGCTCCTACAATGAGCAGTTCTTC

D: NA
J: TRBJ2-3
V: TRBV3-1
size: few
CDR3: CASRGSLSTDTQYF
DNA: TGTGCCAGCAGGGGGAGTCTCAGCACAGATACGCAGTATTTT

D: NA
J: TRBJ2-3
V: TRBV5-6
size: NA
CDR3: CASSFSPGLSIADTQYF
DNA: TGTGCCAGCAGCTTCTCTCCGGGACTGTCAATTGCAGATACGCAGTATTTT

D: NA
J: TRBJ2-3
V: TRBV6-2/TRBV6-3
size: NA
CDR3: CASSSRDNKADTQYF
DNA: TGTGCCAGCAGTTCCAGGGACAACAAGGCAGATACGCAGTATTTT

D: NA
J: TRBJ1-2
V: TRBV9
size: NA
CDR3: CASSSRIGGFGYTF
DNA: TGTGCCAGCAGCTCCCGCATAGGGGGTTTTGGCTACACCTTC

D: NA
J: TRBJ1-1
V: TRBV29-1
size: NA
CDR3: CSVYTGTGNTEAFF
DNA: TGCAGCGTTTACACCGGGACGGGGAACACTGAAGCTTTCTTT

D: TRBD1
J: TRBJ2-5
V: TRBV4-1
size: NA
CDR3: CASSQDFWGTGELETQYF
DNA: TGCGCCAGCAGCCAAGATTTTTGGGGGACAGGGGAATTGGAGACCCAGTACTTC

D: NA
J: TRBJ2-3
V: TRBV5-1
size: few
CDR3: CASSLMRGTDTQYF
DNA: TGCGCCAGCAGCTTGATGCGGGGCACAGATACGCAGTATTTT

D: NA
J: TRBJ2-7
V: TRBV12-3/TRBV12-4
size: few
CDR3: CASILAQGYEQYF
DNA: TGTGCCAGCATTTTAGCACAGGGCTACGAGCAGTACTTC

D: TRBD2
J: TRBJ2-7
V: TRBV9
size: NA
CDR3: CAKTSRSAGYEQYF
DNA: TGTGCCAAGACTAGCAGGTCTGCAGGCTACGAGCAGTACTTC

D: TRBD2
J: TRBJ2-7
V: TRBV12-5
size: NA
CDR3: CASALGGHEQYF
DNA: TGTGCTAGTGCCTTGGGAGGGCACGAGCAGTACTTC

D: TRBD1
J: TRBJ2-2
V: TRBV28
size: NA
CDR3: CASRSTGGYTGELFF
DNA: TGTGCCAGCAGATCCACAGGGGGGTACACCGGGGAGCTGTTTTTT

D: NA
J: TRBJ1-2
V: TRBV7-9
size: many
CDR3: CASSAQQGAYGYTF
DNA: TGTGCCAGCAGCGCCCAACAGGGAGCCTATGGCTACACCTTC

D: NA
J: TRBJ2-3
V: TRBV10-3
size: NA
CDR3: CATTGTLTTDTQYF
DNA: TGTGCCACAACCGGGACCCTTACCACAGATACGCAGTATTTT

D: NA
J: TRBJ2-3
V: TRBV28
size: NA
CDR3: CASLFGLSGKDTQYF
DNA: TGTGCCAGCTTATTCGGACTCTCGGGAAAAGATACGCAGTATTTT

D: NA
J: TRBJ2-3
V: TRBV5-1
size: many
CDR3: CVSAPRSRPTDTQYF
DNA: TGCGTTTCCGCCCCCCGGAGCAGGCCCACAGATACGCAGTATTTT

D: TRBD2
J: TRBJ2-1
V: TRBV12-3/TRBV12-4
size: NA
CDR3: CASSLATSGVNEQFF
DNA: TGTGCCAGTAGCCTCGCGACTAGCGGGGTCAATGAGCAGTTCTTC

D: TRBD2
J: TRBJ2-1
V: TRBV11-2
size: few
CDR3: CASSPPVGLAGGDNEQFF
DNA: TGTGCCAGCAGCCCCCCTGTAGGGCTAGCGGGGGGGGACAATGAGCAGTTCTTC

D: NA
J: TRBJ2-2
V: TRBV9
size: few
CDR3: CASSTRPGPGELFF
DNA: TGTGCCAGCAGCACCCGCCCCGGTCCCGGGGAGCTGTTTTTT

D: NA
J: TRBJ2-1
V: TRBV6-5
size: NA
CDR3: CASSSALNEQFF
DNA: TGTGCCAGCAGTTCGGCATTAAATGAGCAGTTCTTC

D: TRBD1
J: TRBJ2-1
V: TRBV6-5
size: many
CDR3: CASSYSKGQGGYNEQFF
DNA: TGTGCCAGCAGTTACTCGAAGGGACAGGGGGGCTACAATGAGCAGTTCTTC

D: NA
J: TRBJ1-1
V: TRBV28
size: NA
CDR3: CASSLWTAVGEAFF
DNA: TGTGCCAGCAGTTTATGGACGGCCGTAGGTGAAGCTTTCTTT

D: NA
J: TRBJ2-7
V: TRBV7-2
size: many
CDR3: CASSLTGGGSYEQYF
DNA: TGTGCCAGCAGCTTAACCGGGGGAGGCTCCTACGAGCAGTACTTC

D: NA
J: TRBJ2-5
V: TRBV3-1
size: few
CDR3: CASSQSWKGETQYF
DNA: TGTGCCAGCAGCCAGAGTTGGAAAGGAGAGACCCAGTACTTC

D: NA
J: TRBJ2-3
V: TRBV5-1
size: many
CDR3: CASSSLPTDTQYF
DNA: TGCGCCAGCAGCTCCCTGCCCACAGATACGCAGTATTTT

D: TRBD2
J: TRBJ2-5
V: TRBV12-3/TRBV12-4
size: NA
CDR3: CASNPGGGETQYF
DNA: TGTGCCAGCAACCCAGGCGGGGGTGAGACCCAGTACTTC

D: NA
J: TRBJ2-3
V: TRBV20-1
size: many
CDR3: CSARDPGLSTDTQYF
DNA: TGCAGTGCTAGAGATCCAGGGCTTAGCACAGATACGCAGTATTTT

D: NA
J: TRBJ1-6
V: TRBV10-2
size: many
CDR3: CASSNRGRKVDSPLHF
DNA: TGCGCCAGCAGTAATCGGGGTCGGAAGGTCGATTCACCCCTCCACTTT

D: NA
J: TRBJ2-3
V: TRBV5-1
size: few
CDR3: CASSFGTGTDTQYF
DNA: TGCGCCAGCAGCTTTGGCACAGGCACAGATACGCAGTATTTT

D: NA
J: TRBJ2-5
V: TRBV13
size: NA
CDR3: CASSLGELRGRETQYF
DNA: TGTGCCAGCAGCTTAGGCGAGCTCCGGGGACGGGAGACCCAGTACTTC

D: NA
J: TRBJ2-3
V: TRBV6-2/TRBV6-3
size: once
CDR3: CASSYSRSGALLTDTQYF
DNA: TGTGCCAGCAGTTACTCGAGGTCGGGGGCCCTCTTAACAGATACGCAGTATTTT

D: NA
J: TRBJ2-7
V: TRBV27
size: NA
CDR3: CASGYPEQYF
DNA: TGTGCCAGCGGGTACCCAGAGCAGTACTTC

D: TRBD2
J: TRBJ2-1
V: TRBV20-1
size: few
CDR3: CSARLAGAKIYNEQFF
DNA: TGCAGTGCTAGATTAGCGGGGGCGAAGATTTACAATGAGCAGTTCTTC

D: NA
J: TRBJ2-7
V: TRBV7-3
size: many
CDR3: CASSLVRTANSYEQYF
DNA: TGTGCCAGCAGCTTAGTTAGAACGGCCAACTCCTACGAGCAGTACTTC

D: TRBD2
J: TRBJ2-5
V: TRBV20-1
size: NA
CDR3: CSARSQLAGDRSGETQYF
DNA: TGCAGTGCTAGGAGCCAACTGGCGGGGGACCGCTCTGGGGAGACCCAGTACTTC

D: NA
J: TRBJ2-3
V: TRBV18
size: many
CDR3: CASSRDTSRWDTQYF
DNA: TGTGCCAGCTCACGGGACACGTCAAGGTGGGATACGCAGTATTTT

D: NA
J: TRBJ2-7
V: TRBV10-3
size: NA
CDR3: CAISGTGYAQYF
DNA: TGTGCCATCAGTGGAACAGGGTATGCGCAGTACTTC

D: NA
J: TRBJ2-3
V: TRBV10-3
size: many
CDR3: CAISADSLSTDTQYF
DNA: TGTGCCATCAGTGCTGACAGCTTAAGCACAGATACGCAGTATTTT

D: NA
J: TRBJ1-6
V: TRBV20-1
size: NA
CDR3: CSARVGDGNSPLHF
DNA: TGCAGTGCTAGAGTGGGGGACGGGAATTCACCCCTCCACTTT

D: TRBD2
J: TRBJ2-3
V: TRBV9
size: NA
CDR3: CASSDGLAGTTDTQYF
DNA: TGTGCCAGCAGCGACGGACTAGCGGGGACCACAGATACGCAGTATTTT

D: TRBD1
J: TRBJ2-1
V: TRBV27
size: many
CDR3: CASRRAGGFEQFF
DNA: TGTGCCAGCAGGCGGGCAGGGGGTTTCGAGCAGTTCTTC

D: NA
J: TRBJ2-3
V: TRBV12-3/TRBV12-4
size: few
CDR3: CASTPILADTQYF
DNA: TGTGCCAGCACTCCCATTCTTGCAGATACGCAGTATTTT

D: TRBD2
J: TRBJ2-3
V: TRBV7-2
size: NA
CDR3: CASSLVGTSSTQYF
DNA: TGTGCCAGCAGCTTAGTGGGGACTAGCTCTACGCAGTATTTT

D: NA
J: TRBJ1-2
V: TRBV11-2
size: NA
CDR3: CASSLARGSHGYTF
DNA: TGTGCCAGCAGCTTAGCTAGAGGCAGCCATGGCTACACCTTC

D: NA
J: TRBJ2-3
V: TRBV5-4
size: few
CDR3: CASSVVPGDTQYF
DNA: TGTGCCAGCAGCGTGGTGCCCGGCGATACGCAGTATTTT

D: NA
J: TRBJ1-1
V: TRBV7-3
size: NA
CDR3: CASSSTGTANEAFF
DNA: TGTGCCAGCAGCTCCACAGGGACCGCGAACGAAGCTTTCTTT

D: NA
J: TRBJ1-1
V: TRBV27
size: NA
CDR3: CASSQTTLNTEAFF
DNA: TGTGCCAGCAGTCAGACAACATTGAACACTGAAGCTTTCTTT

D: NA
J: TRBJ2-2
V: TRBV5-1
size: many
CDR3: CASSLIPTGELFF
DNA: TGCGCCAGCAGCTTGATTCCGACCGGGGAGCTGTTTTTT

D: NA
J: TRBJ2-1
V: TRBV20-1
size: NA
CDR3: CSARSLVGERSYNEQFF
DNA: TGCAGTGCTAGGTCCTTAGTCGGGGAGAGGAGCTACAATGAGCAGTTCTTC

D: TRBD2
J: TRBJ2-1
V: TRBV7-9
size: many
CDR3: CASSLVVGGKNEQFF
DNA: TGTGCCAGCAGCTTAGTTGTGGGAGGGAAGAATGAGCAGTTCTTC

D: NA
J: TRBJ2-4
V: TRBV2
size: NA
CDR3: CASRPGENIQYF
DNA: TGTGCCAGCAGACCAGGGGAAAACATTCAGTACTTC